The 2 T cell receptor beta chains below all came from one sample that was sequenced in a study of T cell repertoires in cytomegalovirus infection. MiXCR was run by TCRdb on the reads, yielding one entry per CDR3 protein. The table records 740,000 or so distinct CDR3 sequences, about 40% of them present only once. The sequencing sample was made of PBMCs. All receptors derive from a human donor in good health (CMV status not recorded). Some clones in this sample may be carry-over from other donors' samples.

This clonotype appeared once. The chain joins TRBV15 to TRBJ1-1; D remains unclear. The CDR3 loop spans 14 amino acids. Trimming stripped 0 bases from V and 12 bases from J, with 17 bases between. Germline assignment: CDR1 LNHNV and CDR2 YYDKDF (reference sequence). The CDR3 sequence: CATSRDKTGERPFF. Here the CDR3 DNA reads TGTGCCACCAGCAGAGATAAAACGGGAGAGAGGCCTTTCTTT.

This clonotype was recorded a few times. The chain combines TRBV6-5 with TRBJ1-1; TRBD1 might be the D (5 bases). Trimming stripped 6 bases from V and 1 base from J, with 12 bases between. The CDR3 consists of 14 residues. Germline V gene sequence: CDR1 MNHEY, CDR2 SVGAGI. The CDR3 coding sequence is TGTGCCAGCAGCGCCAAGGGGAGGAACACTGAAGCTTTCTTT. This codes for CASSAKGRNTEAFF.